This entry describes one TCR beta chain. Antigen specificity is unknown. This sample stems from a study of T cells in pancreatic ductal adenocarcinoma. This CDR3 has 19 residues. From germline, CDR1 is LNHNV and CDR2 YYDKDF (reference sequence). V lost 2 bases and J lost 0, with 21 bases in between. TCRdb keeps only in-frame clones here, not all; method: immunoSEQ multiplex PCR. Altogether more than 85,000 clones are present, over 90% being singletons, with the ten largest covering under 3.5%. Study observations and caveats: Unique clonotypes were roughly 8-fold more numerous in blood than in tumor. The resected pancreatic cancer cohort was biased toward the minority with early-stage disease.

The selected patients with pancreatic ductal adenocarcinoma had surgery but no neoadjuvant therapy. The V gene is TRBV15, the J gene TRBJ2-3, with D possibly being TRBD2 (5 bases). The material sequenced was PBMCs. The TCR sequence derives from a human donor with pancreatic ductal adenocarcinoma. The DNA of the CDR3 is TGTGCCACCAGCAGAAGAGGTTGGGCTTTTGGCGGGAGCACAGATACGCAGTATTTT. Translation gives CATSRRGWAFGGSTDTQYF.